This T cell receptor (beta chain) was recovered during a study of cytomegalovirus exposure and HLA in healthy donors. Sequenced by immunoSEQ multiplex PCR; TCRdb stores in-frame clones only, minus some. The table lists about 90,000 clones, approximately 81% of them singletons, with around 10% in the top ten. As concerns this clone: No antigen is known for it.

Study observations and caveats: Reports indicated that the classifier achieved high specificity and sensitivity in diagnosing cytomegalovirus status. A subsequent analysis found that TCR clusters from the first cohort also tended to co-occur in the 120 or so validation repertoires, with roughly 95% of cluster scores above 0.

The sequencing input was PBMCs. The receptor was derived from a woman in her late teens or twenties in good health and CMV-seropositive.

CDR3 protein: CASSSPDRVSYEQYF. The CDR3 DNA reads as TGTGCCAGCAGTTCCCCGGACAGAGTCTCCTACGAGCAGTACTTC. V and J are TRBV28 and TRBJ2-7; tentatively, D is TRBD1 (6 bases). V was trimmed by 4 bases and J by 0 bases, leaving 13 bases between them. Germline CDR1 is MDHEN and CDR2 is SYDVKM. The CDR3 spans 15 residues.